This TCR beta chain emerged from a study of blood T cell repertoires in COVID-19. About the study: Sources were T cells, B-cell-depleted T cells, or PBMCs; the material itself was cDNA or gDNA.

CDR1 SGHDT and CDR2 YYEEEE come from the germline V gene. V shed 2 bases and J 1 base; nucleotides not matched to a gene: 5. The CDR3 is 15 amino acids. Per the study methods: Amplification of reference gene primers was used by the study to estimate nucleated cell counts. The method was immunoSEQ multiplex PCR; TCRdb's version includes in-frame clones alone and lacks a portion of them. D and trimming come from the DNA, and the V and J calls and clone size come from that table. This table holds some 140,000 clones, around 84% found once. Material: peripheral blood. This TCR was recovered from an elderly man with acute or convalescent COVID-19. The J gene is TRBJ2-7, the V gene TRBV5-6; 8 positions agree with TRBD2. CDR3 bases: TGTGCCAGCAGCTTAGGGCTAGCGGGTTCCTACGAGCAGTACGTC. This translates into CASSLGLAGSYEQYV.